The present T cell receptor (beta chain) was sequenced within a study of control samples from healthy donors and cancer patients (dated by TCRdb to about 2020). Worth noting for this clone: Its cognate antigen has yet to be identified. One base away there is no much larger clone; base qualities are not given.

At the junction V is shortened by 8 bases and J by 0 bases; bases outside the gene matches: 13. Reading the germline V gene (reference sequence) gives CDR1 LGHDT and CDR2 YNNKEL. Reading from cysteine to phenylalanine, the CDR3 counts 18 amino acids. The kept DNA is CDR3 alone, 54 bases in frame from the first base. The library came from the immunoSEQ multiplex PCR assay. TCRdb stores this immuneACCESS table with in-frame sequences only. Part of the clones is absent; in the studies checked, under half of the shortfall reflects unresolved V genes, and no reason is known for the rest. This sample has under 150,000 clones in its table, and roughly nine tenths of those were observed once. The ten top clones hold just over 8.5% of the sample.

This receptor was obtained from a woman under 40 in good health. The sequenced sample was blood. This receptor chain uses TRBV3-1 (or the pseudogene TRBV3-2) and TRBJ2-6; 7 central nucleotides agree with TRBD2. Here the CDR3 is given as CASQRGVAGNSGANVLTF. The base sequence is TGTGCCAGCCAGCGGGGAGTAGCGGGCAACTCTGGGGCCAACGTCCTGACTTTC.